Listed here are 8 T cell receptor beta chains from one sample, sequenced in a study of tumor-infiltrating lymphocytes in oesophageal squamous cell carcinoma. TCRdb processed the PCR reads anew with MiXCR; each CDR3 protein has one entry. In the table there are 15,000 to 25,000 distinct CDR3 sequences, approximately 39% of which are singletons. The sequenced sample consisted of esophageal tumor tissue. These receptors came from a male donor with esophageal squamous cell carcinoma.

In this sample, this clonotype turned up many times. As the CDR3 is not closed by the conserved phenylalanine or tryptophan, this likely results from a read error. The DNA is omitted, as the CDR3 cannot be located on it reliably, and the CDR3 follows TCRdb's listing. The chain joins TRBV7-3 to TRBJ2-3; whether TRBD1, the table's D call, matches the DNA was not checked. The CDR3 numbers 16 amino acids, ends counted. The V gene's germline CDR1 is SGHTA and CDR2 FQGTGA. CDR3: CASSLGTEIHPSTLGT.

This clonotype has at least ten counts. Here the CDR3 reads CASSFQAGVYNEQFF. Here the CDR3 DNA reads TGTGCCAGCAGTTTCCAAGCGGGAGTTTACAATGAGCAGTTCTTC. The chain couples TRBV6-1 to TRBJ2-1; 8 bases line up with TRBD2. V shed 5 bases, J shed 4 bases, and the junction held 7 bases outside the gene matches. Germline lookup yields CDR1 MNHNS and CDR2 SASEGT. The CDR3 is 15 amino acids.

At least ten counts were recorded for this clonotype. This chain joins TRBV4-2 and TRBJ2-2, with D perhaps given as TRBD1 or TRBD2 (7 bases each). The germline V gene encodes CDR1 LGHNA and CDR2 YNFKEQ. The CDR3 has 18 amino acids. V was pared by 0 bases and J by 2 bases, with 16 bases between. CDR3 coding DNA: TGTGCCAGCAGCCAAGAGGGCGGGGGACAGACAAACACCGGGGAGCTGTTTTTT. It encodes CASSQEGGGQTNTGELFF.

This clonotype showed up many times. The J gene is TRBJ2-7, the V gene TRBV5-1, with a tentative D call TRBD2 (5 bases). The germline V gene has CDR1 SGHRS and CDR2 YFSETQ. V gave up 5 bases and J gave up 4 bases, with 16 bases separating them. The CDR3 is 14 residues long. CDR3 nucleotide sequence: TGCGCCAGCAGTCAGGACCAAAGCGGTTACGAGCAGTACTTC. Translated: CASSQDQSGYEQYF.

Ten or more counts support this clonotype. The chain carries TRBV10-3 and TRBJ1-1; tentative D call: TRBD1 (5 bases). Germline assignment: CDR1 ENHRY and CDR2 SYGVKD. This CDR3 contains 13 residues. V lost 7 bases to trimming and J lost 0 bases, with 9 bases between them. The DNA of the CDR3 is TGTGCCATCACGGACACCTTGAACACTGAAGCTTTCTTT. Translating it yields CAITDTLNTEAFF.

The V and J genes are TRBV10-3 and TRBJ2-6, with D possibly matching TRBD2 (5 bases). The CDR3 loop spans 14 amino acids. Trimming took 8 bases from V and 0 from J, leaving 8 bases between them. CDR1 is ENHRY and CDR2 is SYGVKD in the germline V gene. The CDR3 DNA sequence: TGTGCCATCGAACGGGGCTCTGGGGCCAACGTCCTGACTTTC. Translated: CAIERGSGANVLTF.

This chain joins TRBV7-3 and TRBJ2-3; 9 nucleotides agree with TRBD2. The CDR3 has 16 residues. J gave up 14 bases and V 5 bases, and 20 bases lay outside the gene matches. The germline gives CDR1 SGHTA, CDR2 FQGTGA. CDR3 DNA sequence: TGTGCCAGCAGCCCGATGCGGGGGGGAGCTCCCGGGGAGCTGTATTTT. It yields the protein CASSPMRGGAPGELYF.

The chain carries TRBV2 and TRBJ1-4; tentatively, D is TRBD1 (6 bases). This CDR3 comprises 18 residues. The germline V gene has CDR1 SNHLY and CDR2 FYNNEI. The V gene lost 5 bases and the J gene lost 8 bases, with 27 bases spanning the gap. CDR3 sequence reads: CASSSLQGRISGGEKLFF. The CDR3 nucleotides read TGTGCCAGCAGTAGTCTACAGGGACGAATCTCGGGGGGGGAAAAACTGTTTTTT.